The rows below give T cell receptor beta chains drawn from one sample of a study of T cells after yellow fever vaccination. MiXCR was run by TCRdb on the 5' RACE reads, yielding one entry per CDR3 protein. The data show 200,000 to 250,000 distinct CDR3 sequences, around 3.1% seen once. This specimen was CD4+ T cells sorted from PBMCs, taken 10 days after the yellow fever booster vaccination. Source of these receptors: a man between 18 and 29 years old who received the YFV17D yellow fever vaccine. Each CDR3 is given with its conserved first and last residue.

TRBJ1-3 TRBV7-9 CASSPNGNTIYF
TRBJ1-2 TRBV4-3 CASSQRQGALNYGYTF
TRBJ2-1 TRBV5-1 CASSLVAGGPHNEQFF
TRBJ2-7 TRBV7-9 CASSLDGSAEQYF
TRBJ2-5 TRBV7-2 CASRPPGLSAGETQYF
TRBJ2-7 TRBV10-3 CATWDSPSYEQYF
TRBJ1-2 TRBV5-4 CASSLVLTRRNYGYTF
TRBJ1-1 TRBV29-1 CSVDREAEAFF
TRBJ1-1 TRBV7-2 CASRIQSMNTEAFF
TRBJ1-5 TRBV29-1 CSVVGGAAQPQHF
TRBJ1-1 TRBV20-1 CSARGFRGATEAFF
TRBJ2-1 TRBV12-3/TRBV12-4 CASSSGAQGQGIHEQFF
TRBJ1-1 TRBV6-5 CASSYSGQLTEAFF
TRBJ2-6 TRBV7-9 CASSQAGTVRSGANVLTF
TRBJ1-6 TRBV7-6 CASSLYPKGREPPLHF
TRBJ2-7 TRBV27 CASSLAGGWGEQYF
TRBJ2-2 TRBV7-2 CASSLAIGGPGTGELFF
TRBJ2-1 TRBV5-1 CASSPGVAGYNEQFF
TRBJ1-5 TRBV25-1 CASSDVRGGPQHF
TRBJ2-2 TRBV29-1 CSVVGGRTGELFF
TRBJ2-3 TRBV4-3 CASSQEGGQGLRSTDTQYF
TRBJ2-3 TRBV5-1 CASSALAGGLSDTQYF
TRBJ2-1 TRBV7-9 CASSYTFNRPNEQFF
TRBJ1-5 TRBV20-1 CSASRQRLNKNQPQHF
TRBJ1-3 TRBV12-3/TRBV12-4 CASSYGTVSGNTIYF
TRBJ1-6 TRBV14 CASSLRGIYNSPLHF
TRBJ2-5 TRBV7-2 CASSLRASPAQETQYF
TRBJ1-2 TRBV9 CASSVEYPEGRYGYTF
TRBJ2-7 TRBV20-1 CSASGGAYEQYF
TRBJ1-1 TRBV12-3/TRBV12-4 CASSPVGRGAFF
TRBJ1-6 TRBV6-6 CASSYSAGRYNSPLHF
TRBJ2-3 TRBV10-3 CAISESKGLSSSTDTQYF
TRBJ1-5 TRBV30 CAWSVRENQPQHF
TRBJ2-5 TRBV24-1 CATSARTGDQETQYF
TRBJ2-1 TRBV18 CASSPQPGPAYNEQFF
TRBJ2-7 TRBV7-2 CASSRSSGQGAYEQYF
TRBJ2-2 TRBV12-3/TRBV12-4 CASSLFRGPLGELFF
TRBJ1-1 TRBV11-2 CASSLAKRNTEAFF
TRBJ2-5 TRBV2 CASRLGAGGETQYF
TRBJ1-1 TRBV19 CASRGRLNTEAFF
TRBJ2-2 TRBV12-3/TRBV12-4 CASSLGVGNTGELFF
TRBJ2-6 TRBV2 CASSDGGVPGANVLTF
TRBJ2-1 TRBV12-3/TRBV12-4 CASSFLPGGQLYNEQFF
TRBJ2-1 TRBV4-3 CASSQSRSSYNEQFF
TRBJ2-1 TRBV7-9 CASSLQRGGLHEQFF
TRBJ2-1 TRBV10-3 CAAGLSYNEQFF
TRBJ1-6 TRBV6-5 CASSTDRQATFNSPLHF
TRBJ2-5 TRBV2 CASSEEWYPVVYF